This T cell receptor beta chain came from a study of blood T cell repertoires in COVID-19. Overall study context: Sources were T cells, B-cell-depleted T cells, or PBMCs; the material itself was cDNA or gDNA.

The protocol was immunoSEQ multiplex PCR, while the TCRdb copy is restricted to in-frame clones and leaves out a portion. The sample consists of approximately 200,000 clones, approximately 80% of them appearing once. Germline CDR1 reads WSHSY; CDR2 reads SAAADI. V lost 0 bases, J lost 4 bases, and 4 bases lay in between. The CDR3 contains 13 residues. Study members were between roughly 18 and 90 years old and lived in some 22 US regions. Two negative PCRs, clearance, or symptom resolution characterized the recovered Cohort 3 donors. Source material: PBMCs or T cells enriched from blood (not recorded which). The clonotype comes from a man in his forties or fifties who had recovered from COVID-19. The chain employs TRBV10-2 and TRBJ1-5; no reliable D call. The CDR3 region has the DNA TGCGCCAGCAGTGAGTCTCTGAATCAGCCCCAGCATTTT. It encodes CASSESLNQPQHF.